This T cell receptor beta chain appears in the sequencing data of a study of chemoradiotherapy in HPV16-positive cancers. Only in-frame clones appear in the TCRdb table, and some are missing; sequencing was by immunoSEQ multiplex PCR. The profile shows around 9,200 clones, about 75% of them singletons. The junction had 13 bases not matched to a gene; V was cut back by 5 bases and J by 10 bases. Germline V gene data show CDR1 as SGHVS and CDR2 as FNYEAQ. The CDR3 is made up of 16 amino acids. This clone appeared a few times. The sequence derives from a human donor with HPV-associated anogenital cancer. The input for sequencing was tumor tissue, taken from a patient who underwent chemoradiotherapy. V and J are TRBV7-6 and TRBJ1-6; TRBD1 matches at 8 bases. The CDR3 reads CASSKKVPGQASPLHF. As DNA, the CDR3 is TGTGCCAGCAGCAAAAAAGTCCCGGGACAGGCATCACCCCTCCACTTT.